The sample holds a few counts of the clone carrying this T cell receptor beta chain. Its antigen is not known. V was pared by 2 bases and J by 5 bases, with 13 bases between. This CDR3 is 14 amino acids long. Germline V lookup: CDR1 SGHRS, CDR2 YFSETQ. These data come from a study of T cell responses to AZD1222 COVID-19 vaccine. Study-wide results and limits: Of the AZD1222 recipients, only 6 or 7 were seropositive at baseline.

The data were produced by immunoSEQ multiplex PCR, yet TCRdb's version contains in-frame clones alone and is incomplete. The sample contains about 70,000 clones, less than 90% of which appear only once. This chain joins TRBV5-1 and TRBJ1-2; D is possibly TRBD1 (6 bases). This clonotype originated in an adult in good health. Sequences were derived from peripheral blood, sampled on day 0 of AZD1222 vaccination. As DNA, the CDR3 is TGCGCCAGCAGCTTAGCAGGGGAAAATTATGGCTACACCTTC. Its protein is CASSLAGENYGYTF.